This is a list of T cell receptor beta chains from one sample in a study of blood T cell repertoires in COVID-19. Libraries were prepared by immunoSEQ multiplex PCR; TCRdb keeps only in-frame clonotypes and omits some of them. The data contain approximately 140,000 clones, approximately 84% of them singletons. Sequenced material: peripheral blood. These receptors were collected from an elderly woman in a cohort sampled during active or convalescent COVID-19. CDR3s leave out the opening cysteine and the closing phenylalanine or tryptophan. Fields, in order: D gene, clone size, J gene, V gene, CDR3 protein. A D gene is named only where the DNA matches it firmly. Size values are once, few and many counts, or a class for expanded clones, and some rows have none.

TRBD1	.	TRBJ1-2	TRBV12-5	ASGVGGTAGYT
TRBD1	.	TRBJ2-4	TRBV6-2/TRBV6-3	ASSQPTGTGFGAKNIQY
.	once	TRBJ2-1	TRBV5-6	ASSLFSPAGNEQF
TRBD2	.	TRBJ2-7	TRBV5-1	ASSLAGTSLYSYEQY
TRBD1	.	TRBJ1-2	TRBV19	ASQGYSNYGYT
TRBD2	.	TRBJ2-3	TRBV6-5	ASLAGGDTDTQY
TRBD2	once	TRBJ2-3	TRBV7-2	ASSFHASGRSTDTQY
TRBD2	many	TRBJ2-2	TRBV5-1	ASSSGLAGGGGELF
.	.	TRBJ1-2	TRBV5-4	ASSLVSGGNYGYT
.	.	TRBJ1-2	TRBV5-1	ASSSYHSGVGYT
.	once	TRBJ1-4	TRBV2	ASSEPRTGNEKLF
TRBD2	.	TRBJ2-1	TRBV7-3	ASSILAGGPPYNEQF
.	.	TRBJ1-2	TRBV7-6	ASSLGGFANYGYT
.	.	TRBJ2-2	TRBV5-6	ASSLAGPGELF
.	.	TRBJ2-2	TRBV20-1	SASRPSQNTGELF
TRBD1	.	TRBJ2-7	TRBV2	ASSVQGASYEQY
.	.	TRBJ1-6	TRBV9	ASSVGSAGSHDSPLH
TRBD2	.	TRBJ2-1	TRBV10-3	AISELASGGYNEQF
TRBD1	few	TRBJ1-2	TRBV28	ASSGGARGYT
.	.	TRBJ2-3	TRBV7-2	ASSLSEADTQY
.	.	TRBJ1-5	TRBV7-2	ASSFSGSSNQPQH
.	.	TRBJ1-3	TRBV14	ASSQQGISGNTIY
TRBD1	.	TRBJ2-3	TRBV5-1	ASSFRTGADTQY
.	.	TRBJ1-1	TRBV18	ASSGKLGTVNTEAF
.	.	TRBJ2-3	TRBV11-3	ASRLAQDTQY
.	few	TRBJ1-5	TRBV28	ASSPQRLTLSNQPQH
TRBD1	.	TRBJ2-5	TRBV10-3	AISESLTGTETQY
.	.	TRBJ1-1	TRBV12-3/TRBV12-4	ASRTNTEAF